This passage covers 16 T cell receptor beta chains from one sample sequenced in a study of T-cell reconstitution after alpha-beta-depleted transplantation in children. Preparation of the TCRbeta library used unique molecular identifiers. TCRdb analysed the PCR reads with MiXCR anew, one entry per CDR3 protein. The sample contains a few hundred thousand distinct CDR3 sequences, around 12% of which appear only once. The starting material was PBMCs from the stem cell graft donor, obtained from the stem cell graft. The receptors were gathered from a human donor who donated a stem cell graft to a child with combined immunodeficiency.

This clonotype has a count of ten or more. The chain is built from TRBV6-2 or TRBV6-3 and TRBJ2-1, with TRBD1 matching over 7 bases. CDR3 size: 13 residues. Looked up from germline, CDR1 is MNHEY and CDR2 is SVGEGT. Germline trimming cut 8 bases from V and 6 bases from J; bases unmatched to any gene: 7. The CDR3 loop reads CASLSGTVNEQFF. The CDR3 DNA reads as TGTGCCAGCTTATCCGGGACAGTCAATGAGCAGTTCTTC.

J is TRBJ2-1 and V is TRBV11-2; weak D call: TRBD1 (5 bases). Between the trimmed V and J ends, which lost 5 bases and 6 bases, there was a span of 17 bases. This CDR3 spans 15 amino acids. Germline V gene lookup returns CDR1 SGHAT and CDR2 FQNNGV. In nucleotides, the CDR3 is TGTGCCAGCAGCCCCCGGAAAGGGGAAGTCAATGAGCAGTTCTTC. Translating gives CASSPRKGEVNEQFF.

In its sample, this clonotype was seen a few times. The chain employs TRBV9 and TRBJ1-4; D not certain. Trimming pared 4 bases from V and 0 bases from J, leaving 16 bases between. Germline V gene lookup returns CDR1 SGDLS and CDR2 YYNGEE. The CDR3 is made up of 17 amino acids. Written as DNA, the CDR3 is TGTGCCAGCAGCCCGGACCCGTCAACACCAACTAATGAAAAACTGTTTTTT. It encodes CASSPDPSTPTNEKLFF.

There are a few counts of this clonotype. The V and J genes are TRBV30 and TRBJ2-1; D may be TRBD2 (5 bases). CDR1 and CDR2 (germline): GTSNPN, SVGIG (reference sequence). The CDR3 sequence is 15 residues long. Trimming left V 4 bases short and J 6 bases short, with 19 bases between. The CDR3 loop reads CAWTPPDSSSNEQFF. The CDR3 DNA reads TGTGCCTGGACCCCTCCAGACTCTAGCTCCAATGAGCAGTTCTTC.

This clonotype was counted between two and nine times. In DNA form, the CDR3 reads TGTGCCAGCAGCTTAACAGTGGGCACCTATTCCTACGAGCAGTACTTC. Translated: CASSLTVGTYSYEQYF. The chain carries TRBV7-2 and TRBJ2-7; D is uncertain. Trimming shortened V by 2 bases and J by 1 base, and 15 bases separated the two germline ends. The germline V gene encodes CDR1 SGHTA and CDR2 FQGNSA. This CDR3 is 16 amino acids long.

Ten or more counts support this clonotype. The CDR3 sequence: CASSGGLASDTQYF. The DNA of the CDR3 is TGTGCCAGCAGTGGGGGACTAGCGTCCGATACGCAGTATTTT. This chain links TRBV25-1 with TRBJ2-3; 10 bases fit TRBD2. The CDR3 length is 14 residues. Germline assignment: CDR1 MGHDK and CDR2 SYGVNS. V dropped 4 bases and J dropped 6; count of bases not matched to a gene: 4. The full variable domain, its missing parts supplied by reference TRBV25-1 and TRBJ2-3, is EADIYQTPRYLVIGTGKKITLECSQTMGHDKMYWYQQDPGMELHLIHYSYGVNSTEKGDLSSESTVSRIRTEHFPLTLESARPSHTSQYLCASSGGLASDTQYFGPGTRLTVL.

This rearrangement joins TRBV4-3 to TRBJ2-7, with 8 bases identical to TRBD1. This CDR3 contains 13 residues. Germline V lookup: CDR1 LGHNA, CDR2 YSLEER. J gave up 12 bases and V 1 base, and 8 bases lay outside the gene matches. Written as DNA, the CDR3 is TGCGCCAGCAGCCAAGGTCAGGCAGGGGGCTTGTACTTC. Residues: CASSQGQAGGLYF.

This clonotype was counted between two and nine times. The chain combines TRBV24-1 with TRBJ2-7; D perhaps matches TRBD1 (5 bases). Germline loops: CDR1 KGHDR, CDR2 SFDVKD. The CDR3 runs 13 residues. Trimming removed 4 bases at V and 2 bases at J, with 8 bases between. This CDR3 is CATSEGPTYEQYF. The CDR3 DNA is TGTGCCACCAGTGAGGGGCCGACCTACGAGCAGTACTTC.

This clonotype was counted many times. The rearrangement joins TRBV6-5 to TRBJ2-3; possible D gene TRBD1, 6 bases. V was cut by 2 bases and J by 4 bases, with 10 bases left in between. The germline CDR1 and CDR2 sequences are MNHEY and SVGAGI. CDR3 length equals 14 residues. The CDR3 is CASSYQGLSDTQYF. The CDR3 DNA reads TGTGCCAGCAGTTACCAGGGGTTGTCAGATACGCAGTATTTT.

This clonotype was detected ten times or more. The chain uses TRBV5-1 and TRBJ2-3, with TRBD2 identical over 11 bases. The germline V gene encodes CDR1 SGHRS and CDR2 YFSETQ. The V segment lost 6 bases and the J segment 3 bases; nucleotides outside the gene matches: 6. The CDR3 sequence is 15 residues long. Here the CDR3 reads CASIHGTSGTDTQYF. Here the CDR3 DNA reads TGCGCCAGCATTCATGGGACTAGCGGAACAGATACGCAGTATTTT.

V is TRBV3-1 and J is TRBJ2-1; D not certain. The V end lost 0 bases, the J end lost 8 bases, and 5 bases lay between the germline ends. From germline, CDR1 is LGHDT and CDR2 YNNKEL (reference sequence). This CDR3 contains 12 residues. The CDR3 sequence is CASSQDTHEQFF. Written as DNA, the CDR3 is TGTGCCAGCAGCCAAGATACCCATGAGCAGTTCTTC.

In its sample, this clonotype was seen many times. The V call is TRBV7-9, the J call TRBJ1-1, with D perhaps TRBD1 (5 bases). Germline CDR1 SEHNR, CDR2 FQNEAQ (reference sequence). Trimming left V 6 bases short and J 1 base short, with 9 bases between. The CDR3 loop spans 13 amino acids. The CDR3 DNA reads as TGTGCCAGCAGTAGGACACCGAACACTGAAGCTTTCTTT. Its translation is CASSRTPNTEAFF.

In its sample, this clonotype was seen many times. The V gene is TRBV29-1, the J gene TRBJ2-7; the D gene could be TRBD1 or TRBD2 (6 bases each). Germline V lookup: CDR1 SQVTM, CDR2 ANQGSEA. V lost 6 bases and J lost 2, with 14 bases in between. The CDR3 is 13 amino acids. The CDR3 sequence is CSVRDGGTYEQYF. CDR3 nucleotides: TGCAGCGTACGGGACGGGGGCACCTACGAGCAGTACTTC.

This clonotype was seen many times. This chain connects TRBV5-6 to TRBJ2-7; 10 positions match TRBD2. The germline V gene encodes CDR1 SGHDT and CDR2 YYEEEE. The CDR3 is 15 amino acids. Unmatched junction bases numbered 8, after V lost 2 bases and J lost 6 bases. This CDR3 is CASSFLLAGVSEQYF. The CDR3, as DNA: TGTGCCAGCAGCTTCCTGCTAGCGGGAGTTAGCGAGCAGTACTTC.

This clonotype was seen more than once but under ten times. This chain links TRBV9 with TRBJ2-1, with D maybe TRBD1 (5 bases). This CDR3 is 13 amino acids long. Deletions cut 3 bases from V and 5 bases from J, with 9 bases between. In germline, CDR1 is SGDLS, CDR2 YYNGEE. Written as DNA, the CDR3 is TGTGCCAGCAGCGAGGGGAACAACAATGAGCAGTTCTTC. Translation: CASSEGNNNEQFF. The whole variable domain, filled in from reference TRBV9 and TRBJ2-1, reads DSGVTQTPKHLITATGQRVTLRCSPRSGDLSVYWYQQSLDQGLQFLIQYYNGEERAKGNILERFSAQQFPDLHSELNLSSLELGDSALYFCASSEGNNNEQFFGPGTRLTVL.

The chain links TRBV5-6 to TRBJ1-1; D gene uncertain. Germline V gene lookup returns CDR1 SGHDT and CDR2 YYEEEE. Trimming left V 0 bases short and J 5 bases short, with 5 bases between. The CDR3 is 12 residues long. As DNA, the CDR3 is TGTGCCAGCAGCTTGGTTTATACTGAAGCTTTCTTT. Translation gives CASSLVYTEAFF.